The next 4 T cell receptor beta chains were all read from a single sample in a study of post-analysis software for immune sequencing data. Study-level findings and limits: Higher frequency in patients than in controls was seen for roughly five TRBV segments, with TRBV5-6, TRBV5-1 and TRBV20-1 among them.

Their antigen targets remain unknown. TCR beta cDNA libraries had unique molecular identifiers. TCRdb re-called the PCR reads with MiXCR, one entry per CDR3 protein. The sample lists approximately 690,000 distinct CDR3 sequences; 55% to 70% were seen once. Sample: blood. The receptors come from a girl aged 2 to 10 with multiple sclerosis.

The V and J genes are TRBV11-2 and TRBJ2-2, with D tentatively TRBD1 (6 bases). Germline CDR1 and CDR2: SGHAT and FQNNGV. This CDR3 is 13 amino acids long. Trimming shortened V by 3 bases and J by 5 bases, and 7 bases separated the two germline ends. The CDR3 DNA is TGTGCCAGCAGCTTCGGACAGACCGGGGAGCTGTTTTTT. It codes for CASSFGQTGELFF.

The J gene is TRBJ2-7, the V gene TRBV7-9, with TRBD2 matching 13 bases. The J call is doubtful: the DNA matches TRBJ2-5 better. The CDR3 consists of 17 residues. Germline CDR1 and CDR2: SEHNR and FQNEAQ (reference sequence). The CDR3 loop is CASSTGLAGTRKETQYF. CDR3 bases: TGTGCCAGCAGCACGGGACTAGCGGGAACTAGAAAGGAGACCCAGTACTTC.

The chain joins TRBV5-5 to TRBJ1-4, with 8 bases matching TRBD1. In germline, CDR1 is SGHKS, CDR2 YYEKEE (reference sequence). The CDR3 runs to 14 residues. Trimming cost V 4 bases and J 7 bases; bases outside gene matches: 6. This CDR3 reads CASSPQGVGEKLFF. CDR3 in DNA: TGTGCCAGCAGCCCACAGGGGGTGGGTGAAAAACTGTTTTTT.

In DNA form, the CDR3 reads TGTGCCAGCAGTTCAGTTCCCTCGACAGACACCTATGGCGAGCAGTACTTC. It yields the protein CASSSVPSTDTYGEQYF. V gene TRBV27 combines with J gene TRBJ2-7; weak D call: TRBD1 (5 bases). With 4 bases removed from V and 6 bases from J, the gap between germline ends came to 25 bases. The CDR3 is made up of 17 amino acids. Germline CDR1 and CDR2: MNHEY and SMNVEV (reference sequence).